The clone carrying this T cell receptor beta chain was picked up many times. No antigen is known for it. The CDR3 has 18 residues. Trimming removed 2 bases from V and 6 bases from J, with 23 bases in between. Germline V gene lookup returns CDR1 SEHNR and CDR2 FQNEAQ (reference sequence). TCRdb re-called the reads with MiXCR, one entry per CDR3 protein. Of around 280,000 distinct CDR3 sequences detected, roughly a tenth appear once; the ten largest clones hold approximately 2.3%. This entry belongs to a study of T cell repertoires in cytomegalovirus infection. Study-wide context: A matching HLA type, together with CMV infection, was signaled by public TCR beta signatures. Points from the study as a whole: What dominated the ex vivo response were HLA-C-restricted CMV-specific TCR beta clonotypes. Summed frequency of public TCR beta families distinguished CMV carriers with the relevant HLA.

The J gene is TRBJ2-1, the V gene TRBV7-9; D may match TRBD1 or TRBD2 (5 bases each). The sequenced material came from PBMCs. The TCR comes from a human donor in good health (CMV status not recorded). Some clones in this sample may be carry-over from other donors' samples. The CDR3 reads CASSLRPRDARLRNEQFF. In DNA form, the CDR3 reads TGTGCCAGCAGCTTAAGGCCACGGGACGCCCGCCTACGCAATGAGCAGTTCTTC.